Following are 11 T cell receptor beta chains from one sample sequenced in a study of shared T cell receptors in the human thymus. Profiled with immunoSEQ multiplex PCR; TCRdb holds only in-frame clones, not every one. The table has about 400,000 clones, more than 85% seen once. The source material was thymocytes. The receptor source for this set is a human donor.

V usage is TRBV4-2 and J usage is TRBJ2-4, with unresolved D. The CDR3 loop spans 14 amino acids. V dropped 2 bases and J dropped 0 bases, with 5 bases sitting between them. The germline V gene has CDR1 LGHNA and CDR2 YNFKEQ. The CDR3 loop reads CASSQTIAKNIQYF. In nucleotides, the CDR3 is TGTGCCAGCAGCCAAACGATAGCCAAAAACATTCAGTACTTC.

The CDR3 protein is CSVESYLAGGPNTGELFF. The CDR3 DNA sequence: TGCAGCGTCGAAAGTTACCTAGCGGGAGGGCCAAACACCGGGGAGCTGTTTTTT. This chain joins TRBV29-1 and TRBJ2-2; 12 bases line up with TRBD2. CDR1 SQVTM and CDR2 ANQGSEA come from the germline V gene. Germline trimming cut 6 bases from V and 2 bases from J; bases unmatched to any gene: 13. The CDR3 is made up of 18 amino acids.

The chain carries TRBV6-1 and TRBJ2-5; a possible D gene is TRBD2 (5 bases). Germline lookup yields CDR1 MNHNS and CDR2 SASEGT. The V gene lost 8 bases and the J gene lost 3 bases, with 13 bases spanning the gap. This CDR3 is 13 amino acids long. The CDR3 coding sequence is TGTGCCAGCTCCCGGGTTAGCGAAGAGACCCAGTACTTC. Translated, it gives CASSRVSEETQYF.

The rearrangement uses TRBV4-2 and TRBJ2-5; TRBD1 aligns across 8 bases. Per the germline V gene, CDR1 is LGHNA and CDR2 is YNFKEQ. The length of the CDR3 is 13 residues. V was pared by 7 bases and J by 3 bases, with 4 bases of the junction left unmatched. The CDR3 nucleotides are TGTGCCAGCACCACGGACAGGGAAGAGACCCAGTACTTC. Residues: CASTTDREETQYF.

The CDR3 sequence: CAARRSYEQYF. The CDR3 DNA is TGTGCCGCTAGACGGTCCTACGAGCAGTACTTC. This chain links TRBV2 with TRBJ2-5, with unresolved D. The J call is in doubt because the DNA end fits TRBJ2-7 better. This CDR3 comprises 11 residues. In germline, CDR1 is SNHLY, CDR2 FYNNEI.

In this sample, this clone turned up once. This rearrangement joins TRBV7-8 to TRBJ2-7; D perhaps matches TRBD2 (6 bases). Per germline, CDR1 SGHVS and CDR2 FQNEAQ. V lost 7 bases, J lost 4 bases, and 20 bases lay in between. The CDR3 has 15 residues. The CDR3 is CASTGRRGALYEQYF. DNA for the CDR3: TGTGCCAGCACCGGAAGGAGGGGTGCTTTATACGAGCAGTACTTC.

A single count supports this clone. V and J are TRBV27 and TRBJ2-7, with 7 positions matching TRBD1. This CDR3 has 16 amino acids. CDR1 is MNHEY and CDR2 is SMNVEV in the germline V gene (reference sequence). J was trimmed by 2 bases and V by 4 bases; bases with no gene match: 11. The CDR3 reads CASSSRTGLVPYEQYF. The DNA of the CDR3 is TGTGCCAGCAGTTCCCGGACAGGCCTGGTTCCCTACGAGCAGTACTTC.

The chain carries TRBV30 and TRBJ1-1, with D perhaps matching TRBD1 (6 bases). The CDR3 runs to 11 residues. Germline CDR1 and CDR2: GTSNPN and SVGIG (reference sequence). The CDR3 nucleotides read TGTGCTGCGCCAGGGGAGGTGAAAGCTTTCTTT. It codes for CAAPGEVKAFF.

The chain combines TRBV2 with TRBJ2-3; possible D gene TRBD2, 6 bases. Trimming took 2 bases from V and 0 from J, leaving 12 bases between them. The CDR3 loop spans 16 amino acids. Looked up from germline, CDR1 is SNHLY and CDR2 is FYNNEI. This chain's CDR3 is CASSESAGSSTDTQYF. The CDR3 DNA reads as TGTGCCAGCAGTGAATCAGCGGGCAGTAGCACAGATACGCAGTATTTT.

The chain joins TRBV7-9 to TRBJ2-1, with 9 bases matching TRBD2. This CDR3 has 15 amino acids. Per germline, CDR1 SEHNR and CDR2 FQNEAQ (reference sequence). With V trimmed by 5 bases and J by 8 bases, 10 bases remained unmatched. The CDR3 protein is CASSPSSGSVDEQFF. For the CDR3, the DNA is TGTGCCAGCAGCCCGAGTAGCGGGAGTGTGGATGAGCAGTTCTTC.

The V call is TRBV9, the J call TRBJ2-7; 8 bases fit TRBD2. The trim removed 0 bases at V and 5 bases at J, leaving 7 bases unmatched. Germline values: CDR1 SGDLS, CDR2 YYNGEE. This CDR3 comprises 15 residues. In DNA form, the CDR3 reads TGTGCCAGCAGCGTAGTAGGGCGGGAGGAGGACGAGCAGTACTTC. Translated: CASSVVGREEDEQYF.